This TCR beta chain was retrieved from a study of T cell changes during pregnancy in multiple sclerosis. The assay was immunoSEQ multiplex PCR, and TCRdb's table has in-frame clones only and misses some. The sample holds about 44,000 clones; around 93% are singletons and the top ten take around 0.52%. Trimming removed 2 bases from V and 3 bases from J; junction bases left unmatched: 5. The CDR3 consists of 15 residues. Germline CDR1 reads MGHRA; CDR2 reads YSYEKL. This clonotype was obtained from a female donor with multiple sclerosis, enrolled in a pregnancy study. Sample: CD4+ T cells from peripheral blood mononuclear cells, taken in the third trimester of pregnancy. The chain combines TRBV4-1 with TRBJ2-7, with TRBD1 matching over 9 bases. The CDR3 spells CASSQYRDRDYEQYF. CDR3 in DNA: TGCGCCAGCAGCCAATACCGGGACAGGGACTACGAGCAGTACTTC.